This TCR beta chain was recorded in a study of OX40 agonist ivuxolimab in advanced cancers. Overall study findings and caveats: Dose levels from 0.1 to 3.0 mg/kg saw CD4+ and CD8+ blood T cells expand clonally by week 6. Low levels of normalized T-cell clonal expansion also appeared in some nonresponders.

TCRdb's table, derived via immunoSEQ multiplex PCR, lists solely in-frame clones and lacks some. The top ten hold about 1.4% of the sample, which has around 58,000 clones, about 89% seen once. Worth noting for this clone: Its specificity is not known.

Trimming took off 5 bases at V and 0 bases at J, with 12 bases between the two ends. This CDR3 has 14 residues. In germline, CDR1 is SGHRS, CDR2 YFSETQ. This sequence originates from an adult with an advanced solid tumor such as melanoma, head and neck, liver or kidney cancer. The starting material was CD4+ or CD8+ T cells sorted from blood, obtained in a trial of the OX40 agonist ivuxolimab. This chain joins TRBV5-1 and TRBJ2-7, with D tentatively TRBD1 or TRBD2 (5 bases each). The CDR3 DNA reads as TGCGCCAGCAGTCAGACCGGGACCTCCTACGAGCAGTACTTC. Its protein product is CASSQTGTSYEQYF.